The 29 T cell receptor beta chains given below trace back to one sample, sequenced in a study of technical replicates of blood from a handful of donors. The repertoire was sequenced with immunoSEQ multiplex PCR; TCRdb's copy has only in-frame clones and lacks some. The sample lists tens of thousands of clones; about nine tenths were seen once. The sequencing sample was made of T cells isolated from PBMCs. Every receptor here comes from a human donor in good health.

This sequence joins TRBV6-1 and TRBJ2-7, with D perhaps matching TRBD2 (6 bases). With 1 base removed from V and 4 bases from J, the gap between germline ends came to 14 bases. Germline lookup yields CDR1 MNHNS and CDR2 SASEGT. The CDR3 is 15 amino acids. This CDR3 reads CASSEVGGTLYEQYF. In DNA form, the CDR3 reads TGTGCCAGCAGTGAAGTCGGCGGGACCCTATACGAGCAGTACTTC.

The chain joins TRBV4-2 to TRBJ2-5, with TRBD2 matching over 9 bases. Per germline, CDR1 LGHNA and CDR2 YNFKEQ. The CDR3 extends over 16 amino acids. V lost 1 base to trimming and J lost 2 bases; unmatched junction nucleotides: 5. This chain's CDR3 is CASSQVSGGTQETQYF. The CDR3 DNA sequence: TGTGCCAGCAGCCAAGTCAGCGGGGGGACACAAGAGACCCAGTACTTC.

This clone appeared a few times. The CDR3 sequence: CASRDRMNTEAFF. The CDR3 DNA reads TGTGCCTCCCGGGACAGGATGAACACTGAAGCTTTCTTT. This chain joins TRBV27 and TRBJ1-1; 8 positions match TRBD1. With 11 bases clipped from V and 0 bases from J, the junction kept 5 bases outside the gene matches. The CDR3 sequence is 13 residues long. Germline CDR1 reads MNHEY; CDR2 reads SMNVEV (reference sequence).

This chain uses TRBV28 with TRBJ2-7, with D tentatively TRBD1 (5 bases). Trimming cost V 6 bases and J 7 bases, with 16 bases left between them. Germline lookup yields CDR1 MDHEN and CDR2 SYDVKM. The CDR3 is 13 amino acids. The CDR3 sequence: CASRTALGREQYF. In nucleotides, the CDR3 is TGTGCCAGCAGGACGGCGTTGGGGCGGGAGCAGTACTTC.

This chain uses TRBV9 with TRBJ2-2; 8 bases fit TRBD2. The V gene end was trimmed by 4 bases and the J gene end by 1 base; junction bases not matched to a gene: 3. There are 15 residues in the CDR3. Germline CDR1 is SGDLS and CDR2 is YYNGEE. The CDR3 coding sequence is TGTGCCAGCAGCATCGCGGGGGGGAACACCGGGGAGCTGTTTTTT. This encodes CASSIAGGNTGELFF.

This chain links TRBV7-6 with TRBJ2-2; 8 nucleotides align to TRBD2. V dropped 5 bases and J dropped 6; count of bases not matched to a gene: 11. Germline CDR1 reads SGHVS; CDR2 reads FNYEAQ. This CDR3 is 16 amino acids long. CDR3 residues: CASSPKGLVLPGELFF. In DNA, the CDR3 is TGTGCCAGCAGCCCAAAGGGACTAGTATTGCCCGGGGAGCTGTTTTTT.

V and J are TRBV29-1 and TRBJ1-2; 10 nucleotides align to TRBD1. Trimming at V came to 3 bases and at J to 4 bases, leaving 5 bases not matched to a gene. Germline CDR1 SQVTM, CDR2 ANQGSEA. CDR3 length: 14 residues. CDR3 sequence: CSVDKGQGLYGYTF. The CDR3 coding sequence is TGCAGCGTTGATAAGGGACAGGGGCTCTATGGCTACACCTTC. The full variable domain, completed using reference TRBV29-1 and TRBJ1-2, is SAVISQKPSRDICQRGTSLTIQCQVDSQVTMMFWYRQQPGQSLTLIATANQGSEATYESGFVIDKFPISRPNLTFSTLTVSNMSPEDSSIYLCSVDKGQGLYGYTFGSGTRLTVV.

CDR3 coding DNA: TGTGCCAGCTCACGGGGAGATCTAGGGCAGTACTTC. This sequence encodes CASSRGDLGQYF. The genes are TRBV18 and TRBJ2-7; weak D call: TRBD2 (5 bases). CDR3 size: 12 residues. V gave up 4 bases and J gave up 9 bases, with 13 bases separating them. Germline-derived CDR1 and CDR2 are KGHSH and LQKENI.

This clone appeared once. V gene TRBV11-2 combines with J gene TRBJ2-1; 8 nucleotides line up with TRBD2. The germline gives CDR1 SGHAT, CDR2 FQNNGV. Germline trimming cut 2 bases from V and 5 bases from J; bases unmatched to any gene: 8. The CDR3 runs to 16 residues. CDR3 coding DNA: TGTGCCAGCAGCTTATGGTGGCGGGAGGTGGACAATGAGCAGTTCTTC. Its protein is CASSLWWREVDNEQFF.

This clone occurred once. The V call is TRBV7-2, the J call TRBJ2-1, with D perhaps matching TRBD2 (7 bases). The CDR3 spans 13 residues. From germline, CDR1 is SGHTA and CDR2 FQGNSA. This CDR3 reads CADRGASYNEQFF. The CDR3 DNA reads TGTGCAGACCGGGGGGCCTCCTACAATGAGCAGTTCTTC.

CDR3 nucleotides: TGCGCCAGCAGCCAAGGTAGGACAGTGAACACTGAAGCTTTCTTT. Its protein is CASSQGRTVNTEAFF. V is TRBV4-1 and J is TRBJ1-1; maybe TRBD1 (6 bases). Trimming left V 1 base short and J 0 bases short, with 9 bases between. Germline lookup yields CDR1 MGHRA and CDR2 YSYEKL. The CDR3 totals 15 residues.

The gene calls are TRBV7-9 and TRBJ2-7; 7 positions match TRBD1. The CDR3 has 15 residues. V dropped 4 bases and J dropped 3; count of bases not matched to a gene: 9. Germline CDR1 is SEHNR and CDR2 is FQNEAQ (reference sequence). The CDR3 DNA sequence: TGTGCCAGCAGCTACGCCGGGACAGAGAGCTACGAGCAGTACTTC. It is translated as CASSYAGTESYEQYF.

This chain links TRBV2 with TRBJ1-2; D uncertain. CDR1 is SNHLY, CDR2 FYNNEI, per germline. The CDR3 loop spans 14 amino acids. Trimming stripped 10 bases from V and 4 bases from J, with 19 bases between. As DNA, the CDR3 is TGTGCCACCCCAGAACCCGAGGAGACCTATGGCTACACCTTC. It encodes CATPEPEETYGYTF.

The genes are TRBV10-2 and TRBJ1-3; TRBD1 might be the D (5 bases). The CDR3 is 17 residues long. CDR1 WSHSY and CDR2 SAAADI come from the germline V gene. V gave up 5 bases and J gave up 3 bases, with 20 bases separating them. This chain's CDR3 is CASSSTLGQGRGNTIYF. The CDR3 bases are TGCGCCAGCAGTTCAACCCTCGGACAAGGCCGTGGAAACACCATATATTTT.

The CDR3 nucleotides are TGCGCCAGCAGCTTGATGAGCGGGGGGCCCGGAGATACGCAGTATTTT. Its translation is CASSLMSGGPGDTQYF. The J gene is TRBJ2-3, the V gene TRBV5-1; 9 bases match TRBD2. The CDR3 is 16 residues long. The germline CDR1 and CDR2 sequences are SGHRS and YFSETQ. V shed 1 base and J 5 bases; nucleotides not matched to a gene: 8.

CDR3 in amino acids: CASSVSGGLNEQFF. The CDR3, as DNA: TGTGCCAGCAGCGTTAGCGGGGGTCTTAATGAGCAGTTCTTC. The rearrangement uses TRBV9 and TRBJ2-1; 9 positions agree with TRBD2. Per the germline V gene, CDR1 is SGDLS and CDR2 is YYNGEE. J gave up 7 bases and V 2 bases, and 4 bases lay outside the gene matches. CDR3 length: 14 residues.

V usage is TRBV5-8 and J usage is TRBJ1-5; no clear D. The V gene lost 2 bases and the J gene lost 4 bases, with 4 bases spanning the gap. The CDR3 has 12 amino acids. Germline CDR1 is SGHTS and CDR2 is YDEGEE. The CDR3 nucleotides read TGTGCCAGCAGCTTTTCTAATCAGCCCCAGCATTTT. This gives the protein CASSFSNQPQHF.

The rearrangement uses TRBV11-2 and TRBJ2-5; D is ambiguous. Trimming removed 0 bases from V and 7 bases from J, with 15 bases in between. This CDR3 comprises 15 residues. The germline V gene has CDR1 SGHAT and CDR2 FQNNGV. The CDR3, as DNA: TGTGCCAGCAGCTTAGAGGGCCGCGTGTGGTCGACCCAGTACTTC. Its protein product is CASSLEGRVWSTQYF.

The chain links TRBV5-6 to TRBJ2-7, with a possible D match to TRBD1 (6 bases). Germline lookup yields CDR1 SGHDT and CDR2 YYEEEE. V was shortened by 6 bases and J by 2 bases, with 15 bases between the two germline ends. This CDR3 comprises 14 residues. As DNA, the CDR3 is TGTGCCAGCAAGGGGGTCTCTACCACCTACGAGCAGTACTTC. This translates into CASKGVSTTYEQYF.

This clone was seen a single time. This chain uses TRBV19 with TRBJ2-4, with TRBD2 identical over 8 bases. The CDR3 consists of 14 residues. The J segment lost 7 bases and the V segment lost 5 bases, leaving 7 bases of the junction unmatched. Germline CDR1 is LNHDA and CDR2 is SQIVND (reference sequence). Written as DNA, the CDR3 is TGTGCCAGTAGTTCTCGGGGGGGGGCGAACATTCAGTACTTC. It codes for CASSSRGGANIQYF.

This clone was picked up a small number of times. The V gene is TRBV11-3, the J gene TRBJ1-1, with D tentatively TRBD1 (5 bases). The CDR3 is made up of 12 amino acids. V gave up 9 bases and J gave up 4 bases, with 12 bases separating them. Germline loops: CDR1 SGHNT, CDR2 YENEEA. In DNA, the CDR3 is TGTGCCAGTGGGGCTAGGAGCACTGAAGCTTTCTTT. It specifies CASGARSTEAFF.

The chain joins TRBV6-5 to TRBJ2-7; TRBD1 matches 10 bases. J gave up 6 bases and V 1 base, and 6 bases lay outside the gene matches. This CDR3 has 15 amino acids. Germline assignment: CDR1 MNHEY and CDR2 SVGAGI. The CDR3 DNA is TGTGCCAGCAGTTACTATGGGACAGGGGTAGGCGAGCAGTACTTC. Residues: CASSYYGTGVGEQYF.

The CDR3 DNA sequence: TGTGCCAGCGAGGCCAGCTCCTACAATGAGCAGTTCTTC. This encodes CASEASSYNEQFF. This chain joins TRBV6-1 and TRBJ2-1; no definite D call. CDR3 length: 13 amino acids. Trimming took 8 bases from V and 0 from J, leaving 8 bases between them. Germline CDR1 MNHNS, CDR2 SASEGT.

The CDR3 sequence is CASSLNSLYGYTF. CDR3 coding DNA: TGTGCCAGCAGCCTAAACTCCCTCTATGGCTACACCTTC. This chain joins TRBV11-3 and TRBJ1-2; D is undetermined. The germline V gene encodes CDR1 SGHNT and CDR2 YENEEA. The CDR3 sequence is 13 residues long. The V end was cut by 5 bases, the J end by 4 bases, with 11 bases between.

V gene TRBV6-4 combines with J gene TRBJ2-1; 9 bases are shared with TRBD2. Germline CDR1 reads MRHNA; CDR2 reads SNTAGT. There are 16 residues in the CDR3. V trimming: 3 bases; J trimming: 5 bases; junction bases outside the gene matches: 8. The CDR3 spells CASSELAGVRNNEQFF. For the CDR3, the DNA is TGTGCCAGCAGTGAGTTAGCGGGAGTTAGGAACAATGAGCAGTTCTTC.

The genes are TRBV30 and TRBJ1-4; 10 nucleotides line up with TRBD1. The CDR3 sequence is 18 residues long. V lost 0 bases and J lost 8; bases outside the gene matches: 15. Germline V lookup: CDR1 GTSNPN, CDR2 SVGIG (reference sequence). CDR3 nucleotide sequence: TGTGCCTGGAGTGTTATAGGTGGGACAGGGGTAACAGTGGAAAAACTGTTTTTT. This translates into CAWSVIGGTGVTVEKLFF.

The V call is TRBV5-4, the J call TRBJ2-3; possible D gene TRBD2, 6 bases. The CDR3 totals 18 residues. The V gene's germline CDR1 is SGHNT and CDR2 YYREEE (reference sequence). Trimming removed 1 base at V and 3 bases at J, with 21 bases between. In DNA form, the CDR3 reads TGTGCCAGCAGCTTGCGAACCACCGGGACTTTAACTACAGATACGCAGTATTTT. Translation gives CASSLRTTGTLTTDTQYF.

The chain carries TRBV6-5 and TRBJ2-3; D possibly corresponds to TRBD2 (5 bases). This CDR3 spans 15 amino acids. V dropped 7 bases and J dropped 3 bases, with 17 bases sitting between them. The V gene's germline CDR1 is MNHEY and CDR2 SVGAGI. The CDR3 region is CASKRAAAPTDTQYF. The DNA of the CDR3 is TGTGCCAGCAAGAGGGCCGCCGCGCCGACAGATACGCAGTATTTT.

The chain combines TRBV27 with TRBJ2-5; D perhaps matches TRBD2 (5 bases). This CDR3 has 13 residues. Trimming took 3 bases from V and 2 from J, leaving 7 bases between them. CDR1 is MNHEY and CDR2 is SMNVEV in the germline V gene (reference sequence). The DNA of the CDR3 is TGTGCCAGCAGTTTTGGGAGACAAGAGACCCAGTACTTC. Translated, it gives CASSFGRQETQYF.